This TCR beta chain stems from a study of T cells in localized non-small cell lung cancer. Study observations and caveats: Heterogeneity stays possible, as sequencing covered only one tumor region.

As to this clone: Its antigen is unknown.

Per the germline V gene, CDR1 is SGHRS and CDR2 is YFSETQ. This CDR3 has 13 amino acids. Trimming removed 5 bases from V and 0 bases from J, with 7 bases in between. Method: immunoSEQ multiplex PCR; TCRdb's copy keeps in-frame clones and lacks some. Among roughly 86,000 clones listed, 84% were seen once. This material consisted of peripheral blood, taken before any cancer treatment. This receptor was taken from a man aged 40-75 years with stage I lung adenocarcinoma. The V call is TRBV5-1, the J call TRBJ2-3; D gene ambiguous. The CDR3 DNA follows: TGCGCCAGCAGTGAACCTAGCACAGATACGCAGTATTTT. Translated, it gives CASSEPSTDTQYF.